The source of this T cell receptor (beta chain) is a study of T cell changes during pregnancy in multiple sclerosis. The CDR3 totals 15 residues. CDR1 is SGHTA and CDR2 is FQGTGA in the germline V gene. V shed 5 bases and J shed 6 bases, with 17 bases lying between them. Sequencing used immunoSEQ multiplex PCR; TCRdb keeps in-frame clones, though not all of them. The data hold fewer than 65,000 clones, with 91% observed a single time. The rearrangement joins TRBV7-3 to TRBJ2-1; the D gene is possibly TRBD1 (7 bases). Sample: peripheral blood, taken after pregnancy. The source is a female donor in good health, enrolled as a control in a pregnancy study. CDR3 nucleotide sequence: TGTGCCAGCAGCCAAGGGGGCGGGGCAAGCAATGAGCAGTTCTTC. Its protein product is CASSQGGGASNEQFF.